The 32 T cell receptor beta chains presented below share a single source sample, sequenced in a study of blood T cell repertoires in COVID-19. Libraries were prepared by immunoSEQ multiplex PCR; TCRdb keeps only in-frame clonotypes and omits some of them. Altogether under 350,000 clones are present, about 89% being singletons, with the ten largest covering about 4.2%. The specimen was peripheral blood. The source is a man aged 40-55 years with acute or convalescent COVID-19.

This clone was found a few times. The rearrangement uses TRBV5-5 and TRBJ2-7, with D possibly matching TRBD1 (6 bases). The CDR3 is made up of 14 amino acids. V dropped 3 bases and J dropped 3 bases, with 13 bases sitting between them. Per the germline V gene, CDR1 is SGHKS and CDR2 is YYEKEE (reference sequence). This chain's CDR3 is CASSYRTESYEQYF. The CDR3 bases are TGTGCCAGCAGCTACAGGACAGAGAGCTACGAGCAGTACTTC.

The V and J genes are TRBV5-1 and TRBJ2-3; no clear D gene. The CDR3 spans 13 residues. Germline CDR1 and CDR2: SGHRS and YFSETQ. Deletions cut 7 bases from V and 5 bases from J, with 14 bases between. The CDR3 spells CASSLVPGDTQYF. CDR3 DNA: TGCGCCAGCTCTCTGGTCCCGGGAGATACGCAGTATTTT.

The rearrangement joins TRBV4-1 to TRBJ1-2; 9 positions agree with TRBD1. The CDR3 has 15 residues. The trim removed 4 bases at V and 3 bases at J, leaving 6 bases unmatched. CDR1 and CDR2 from the germline V gene are MGHRA and YSYEKL. The CDR3 is CASSPGQGLDYGYTF. In nucleotides, the CDR3 is TGCGCCAGCAGCCCGGGACAGGGCTTGGACTATGGCTACACCTTC.

This chain connects TRBV12-5 to TRBJ1-2, with a possible D match to TRBD1 (5 bases). The CDR3 is 14 amino acids. The ends were cut back, 6 bases at V and 2 bases at J, with 13 bases in the middle. CDR1 is LGHNT and CDR2 is FRNRAP in the germline V gene. The CDR3 spells CASGLRAPNYGYTF. In nucleotides, the CDR3 is TGTGCTAGTGGCCTCAGGGCCCCCAACTATGGCTACACCTTC.

The rearrangement uses TRBV27 and TRBJ2-1, with D possibly being TRBD2 (6 bases). Germline-derived CDR1 and CDR2 are MNHEY and SMNVEV (reference sequence). CDR3 length: 15 residues. V was trimmed by 5 bases and J by 5 bases, leaving 16 bases between them. This CDR3 is CASSPRGIAHNEQFF. Written as DNA, the CDR3 is TGTGCCAGCAGTCCTCGGGGGATCGCGCACAATGAGCAGTTCTTC.

V is TRBV5-1 and J is TRBJ2-5; D unclear. The germline V gene encodes CDR1 SGHRS and CDR2 YFSETQ. The CDR3 contains 14 residues. The V end lost 0 bases, the J end lost 3 bases, and 9 bases lay between the germline ends. CDR3 nucleotide sequence: TGCGCCAGCAGCTTGGGGCAGCGAAAAGAGACCCAGTACTTC. This sequence encodes CASSLGQRKETQYF.

The CDR3 DNA is TGTGCCAGCAGCTCAAGACAGCTGCTCTCTGGGGCCAACGTCCTGACTTTC. Its protein product is CASSSRQLLSGANVLTF. This chain joins TRBV5-5 and TRBJ2-6; possibly TRBD1 for D (5 bases). Trimming stripped 3 bases from V and 0 bases from J, with 13 bases between. The CDR3 is 17 residues long. Germline-derived CDR1 and CDR2 are SGHKS and YYEKEE (reference sequence).

J is TRBJ1-2 and V is TRBV6-6; perhaps TRBD1 as D (5 bases). Trimming took 6 bases from V and 6 from J, leaving 14 bases between them. The CDR3 runs 13 residues. CDR1 is MNHNY, CDR2 SVGAGI, per germline (reference sequence). The CDR3 DNA follows: TGTGCCAGCAGAGACGACAGTGGCCATGGCTACACCTTC. The encoded protein is CASRDDSGHGYTF.

The rearrangement links TRBV5-1 to TRBJ2-1, with D possibly TRBD2 on 6 matching bases. The germline CDR1 and CDR2 sequences are SGHRS and YFSETQ. Trimming took off 2 bases at V and 2 bases at J, with 11 bases between the two ends. The CDR3 is 15 residues long. The CDR3 DNA sequence: TGCGCCAGCAGCTTACAGACGGGGGCCTACAATGAGCAGTTCTTC. It codes for CASSLQTGAYNEQFF.

In its sample, this clone was seen a few times. The genes are TRBV27 and TRBJ2-1; 9 positions match TRBD1. CDR1 is MNHEY and CDR2 is SMNVEV in the germline V gene (reference sequence). The CDR3 is 14 amino acids. Trimming removed 5 bases from V and 8 bases from J; junction bases left unmatched: 7. The CDR3 DNA follows: TGTGCCAGCAGTCTCCGGGACAGGGTATATGAGCAGTTCTTC. It codes for CASSLRDRVYEQFF.

The chain joins TRBV19 to TRBJ1-1; 7 bases match TRBD1. V gave up 7 bases and J gave up 5 bases; unmatched junction bases: 16. This CDR3 comprises 16 residues. Germline V lookup: CDR1 LNHDA, CDR2 SQIVND (reference sequence). The CDR3: CASIDGGLQGITEAFF. The CDR3 coding sequence is TGTGCCAGTATCGATGGGGGCTTACAGGGGATAACTGAAGCTTTCTTT.

The CDR3 loop is CASSARQGAGEQYF. The CDR3 DNA sequence: TGCGCCAGCAGCGCACGACAGGGTGCCGGCGAGCAGTACTTC. This chain joins TRBV5-1 and TRBJ2-7; 7 bases match TRBD1. CDR3 length equals 14 residues. With V trimmed by 4 bases and J by 6 bases, 10 bases remained unmatched. CDR1 SGHRS and CDR2 YFSETQ come from the germline V gene.

The V gene is TRBV5-5, the J gene TRBJ1-1; D gene uncertain. Trimming removed 6 bases from V and 0 bases from J, with 15 bases in between. The CDR3 has 15 residues. Per germline, CDR1 SGHKS and CDR2 YYEKEE (reference sequence). The CDR3 bases are TGTGCCAGCACCCCGAGGGCTGCCATGAACACTGAAGCTTTCTTT. This sequence encodes CASTPRAAMNTEAFF.

This chain links TRBV12-5 with TRBJ1-1; D remains unclear. This CDR3 spans 13 amino acids. The V gene lost 0 bases and the J gene lost 5 bases, with 7 bases spanning the gap. Germline V CDR1 and CDR2: LGHNT, FRNRAP. The CDR3 DNA reads as TGTGCTAGTGGTTTGGTTGGCTGGACTGAAGCTTTCTTT. It encodes CASGLVGWTEAFF.

The chain couples TRBV2 to TRBJ1-2; possibly TRBD1 for D (6 bases). Germline loops: CDR1 SNHLY, CDR2 FYNNEI. The CDR3 covers 14 residues. V dropped 4 bases and J dropped 4 bases, with 13 bases sitting between them. The CDR3 DNA follows: TGTGCCAGCAGTGCATCCGGGACAAGCTATGGCTACACCTTC. It is translated as CASSASGTSYGYTF.

The CDR3 is CASSGGGVSPLHF. The CDR3 DNA is TGTGCCAGCAGTGGAGGGGGGGTGTCACCCCTCCACTTT. V and J are TRBV2 and TRBJ1-6; TRBD1 is a possible D gene (6 bases). Trimming stripped 4 bases from V and 10 bases from J, with 11 bases between. Per the germline V gene, CDR1 is SNHLY and CDR2 is FYNNEI. This CDR3 is built from 13 residues.

The chain has TRBV4-1 and TRBJ2-7; no firm D call. The CDR3 sequence is 13 residues long. Germline lookup yields CDR1 MGHRA and CDR2 YSYEKL. Trimming shortened V by 0 bases and J by 5 bases, and 8 bases separated the two germline ends. CDR3 sequence reads: CASSQDAPDEQYF. Written as DNA, the CDR3 is TGCGCCAGCAGCCAAGATGCCCCAGACGAGCAGTACTTC.

The CDR3 protein is CASNHGYEQYF. The CDR3 nucleotides are TGTGCCAGCAACCACGGGTACGAGCAGTACTTC. This chain connects TRBV6-5 to TRBJ2-7; D is unclear. This CDR3 spans 11 amino acids. Per the germline V gene, CDR1 is MNHEY and CDR2 is SVGAGI. Trimming removed 7 bases from V and 4 bases from J, with 8 bases in between.

The V call is TRBV7-2, the J call TRBJ1-5, with no clear D. There are 13 residues in the CDR3. Deletions cut 0 bases from V and 4 bases from J, with 4 bases between. Germline assignment: CDR1 SGHTA and CDR2 FQGNSA. DNA for the CDR3: TGTGCCAGCAGCTTAGCCAAAAATCAGCCCCAGCATTTT. Translation gives CASSLAKNQPQHF.

This rearrangement joins TRBV5-6 to TRBJ2-3; weak D call: TRBD1 (5 bases). This CDR3 has 19 amino acids. CDR1 and CDR2 (germline): SGHDT, YYEEEE. V was trimmed by 0 bases and J by 2 bases, leaving 22 bases between them. The CDR3 reads CASSLVGPLGQGITDTQYF. CDR3 DNA: TGTGCCAGCAGCTTGGTCGGTCCGCTGGGGCAGGGAATCACAGATACGCAGTATTTT.

The chain joins TRBV11-2 to TRBJ1-4, with a weak D call TRBD1 (5 bases). CDR3 length: 15 amino acids. Germline CDR1 and CDR2: SGHAT and FQNNGV. Trimming cost V 1 base and J 6 bases, with 12 bases left between them. CDR3 loop: CASSLAGGYDEKLFF. The DNA for the CDR3 is TGTGCCAGCAGCTTAGCGGGGGGATATGATGAAAAACTGTTTTTT. Drawing the rest from reference TRBV11-2 and TRBJ1-4, the complete variable domain is EAGVAQSPRYKIIEKRQSVAFWCNPISGHATLYWYQQILGQGPKLLIQFQNNGVVDDSQLPKDRFSAERLKGVDSTLKIQPAKLEDSAVYLCASSLAGGYDEKLFFGSGTQLSVL.

This chain links TRBV18 with TRBJ1-1, with unresolved D. The ends were cut back, 8 bases at V and 2 bases at J, with 12 bases in the middle. Germline CDR1 is KGHSH and CDR2 is LQKENI. CDR3 length equals 13 residues. The CDR3: CASSTEINTEAFF. CDR3 nucleotide sequence: TGTGCCAGCAGCACAGAGATTAACACTGAAGCTTTCTTT.

The J gene is TRBJ2-5, the V gene TRBV7-9, with 14 bases identical to TRBD2. V lost 5 bases, J lost 4 bases, and 3 bases stayed unmatched. CDR1 SEHNR and CDR2 FQNEAQ come from the germline V gene (reference sequence). This CDR3 has 15 amino acids. CDR3 nucleotide sequence: TGTGCCAGCAGCCCCGGACTAGCGGGGGGAGAGACCCAGTACTTC. Translated, it gives CASSPGLAGGETQYF. Using reference TRBV7-9 and TRBJ2-5 for the parts outside the CDR3, the full variable domain is DTGVSQNPRHKITKRGQNVTFRCDPISEHNRLYWYRQTLGQGPEFLTYFQNEAQLEKSRLLSDRFSAERPKGSFSTLEIQRTEQGDSAMYLCASSPGLAGGETQYFGPGTRLLVL.

The V and J genes are TRBV11-1 and TRBJ1-4, with D unresolved. V shed 4 bases and J shed 6 bases, with 6 bases lying between them. CDR3 length: 12 residues. Germline V gene lookup returns CDR1 SGHAT and CDR2 FQDESV (reference sequence). The CDR3 reads CASSSRDEKLFF. CDR3 DNA sequence: TGTGCCAGCAGCTCCCGAGATGAAAAACTGTTTTTT.

The chain carries TRBV27 and TRBJ1-6, with TRBD1 matching 7 bases. The V gene's germline CDR1 is MNHEY and CDR2 SMNVEV (reference sequence). The CDR3 has 15 amino acids. V trimming: 4 bases; J trimming: 10 bases; junction bases outside the gene matches: 10. The CDR3 region is CASSSTGEEGSPLHF. CDR3 coding DNA: TGTGCCAGCAGTTCCACAGGGGAGGAAGGATCACCCCTCCACTTT.

The rearrangement links TRBV10-1 to TRBJ2-7, with 7 bases aligning to TRBD1. The V gene's germline CDR1 is WNHNN and CDR2 SYGVQD (reference sequence). The CDR3 is made up of 13 amino acids. The junction had 4 bases not matched to a gene; V was cut back by 5 bases and J by 3 bases. The CDR3 loop reads CASSQQGFYEQYF. CDR3 DNA: TGCGCCAGCAGTCAACAGGGGTTCTACGAGCAGTACTTC.

The chain links TRBV5-4 to TRBJ2-5, with 8 bases aligning to TRBD2. Germline trimming cut 1 base from V and 5 bases from J; bases unmatched to any gene: 13. CDR1 and CDR2 from the germline V gene are SGHNT and YYREEE (reference sequence). This CDR3 comprises 17 residues. The CDR3 sequence: CASSLKRTAGGRETQYF. In DNA, the CDR3 is TGTGCCAGCAGCTTGAAGCGAACTGCGGGGGGCCGGGAGACCCAGTACTTC.

This clone was seen a single time. This chain connects TRBV6-1 to TRBJ2-7; D unresolved. Germline V gene lookup returns CDR1 MNHNS and CDR2 SASEGT. Trimming removed 1 base from V and 6 bases from J, with 7 bases in between. This CDR3 spans 12 amino acids. This chain's CDR3 is CASSEGGIEQYF. The CDR3 DNA follows: TGTGCCAGCAGTGAAGGAGGAATCGAGCAGTACTTC.

This clone appeared a single time. The CDR3 loop is CASSLAAGGSYNEQFF. DNA of the CDR3: TGTGCCAGCAGCTTAGCCGCAGGAGGCTCCTACAATGAGCAGTTCTTC. The V gene is TRBV11-1, the J gene TRBJ2-1; possible D gene TRBD2, 5 bases. CDR1 SGHAT and CDR2 FQDESV come from the germline V gene (reference sequence). The CDR3 covers 16 residues. V shed 0 bases and J shed 0 bases, with 9 bases lying between them.

This sequence joins TRBV6-5 and TRBJ1-4; TRBD1 might be the D (5 bases). The CDR3 contains 15 residues. Trimming shortened V by 6 bases and J by 1 base, and 12 bases separated the two germline ends. The germline gives CDR1 MNHEY, CDR2 SVGAGI. CDR3 in DNA: TGTGCCAGCAGGGGGGGAACCCTAACTAATGAAAAACTGTTTTTT. Translation: CASRGGTLTNEKLFF.

CDR3 sequence reads: CASSSPGRRNTEAFF. CDR3 nucleotide sequence: TGTGCCAGCAGTTCCCCCGGGAGGAGGAACACTGAAGCTTTCTTT. The chain couples TRBV6-5 to TRBJ1-1; D remains ambiguous. With 4 bases removed from V and 1 base from J, the gap between germline ends came to 13 bases. Germline loops: CDR1 MNHEY, CDR2 SVGAGI. There are 15 residues in the CDR3.

The chain recombines TRBV5-1 with TRBJ2-1; 8 bases are a match to TRBD1. Germline lookup yields CDR1 SGHRS and CDR2 YFSETQ. The CDR3 sequence is 20 residues long. With 4 bases clipped from V and 6 bases from J, the junction kept 24 bases outside the gene matches. CDR3 DNA: TGCGCCAGCAGCCCCCTCGGCCAGCAGCTCCGGACAGGGCGAAGCAATGAGCAGTTCTTC. Amino acid sequence: CASSPLGQQLRTGRSNEQFF.